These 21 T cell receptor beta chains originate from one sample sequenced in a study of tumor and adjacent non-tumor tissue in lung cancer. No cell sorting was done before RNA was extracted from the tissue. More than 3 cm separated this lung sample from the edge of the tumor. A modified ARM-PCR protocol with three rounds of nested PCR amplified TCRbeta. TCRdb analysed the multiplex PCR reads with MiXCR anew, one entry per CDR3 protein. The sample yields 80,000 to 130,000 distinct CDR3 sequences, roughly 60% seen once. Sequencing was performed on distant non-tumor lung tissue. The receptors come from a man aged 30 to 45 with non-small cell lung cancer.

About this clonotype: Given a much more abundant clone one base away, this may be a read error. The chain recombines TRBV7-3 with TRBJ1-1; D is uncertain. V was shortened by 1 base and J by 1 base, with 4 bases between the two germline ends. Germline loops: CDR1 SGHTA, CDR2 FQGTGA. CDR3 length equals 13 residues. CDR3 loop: CASSLNRNTEAFF. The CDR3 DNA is TGTGCCAGCAGCTTAAACAGGAACACTGAAGCTTTCTTT.

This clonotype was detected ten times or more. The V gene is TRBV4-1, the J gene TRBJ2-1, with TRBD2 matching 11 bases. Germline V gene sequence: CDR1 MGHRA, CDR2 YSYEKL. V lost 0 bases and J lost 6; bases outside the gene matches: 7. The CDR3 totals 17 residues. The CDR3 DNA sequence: TGCGCCAGCAGCCAAGACTACCTAGCGGGGGGCGGCAATGAGCAGTTCTTC. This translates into CASSQDYLAGGGNEQFF.

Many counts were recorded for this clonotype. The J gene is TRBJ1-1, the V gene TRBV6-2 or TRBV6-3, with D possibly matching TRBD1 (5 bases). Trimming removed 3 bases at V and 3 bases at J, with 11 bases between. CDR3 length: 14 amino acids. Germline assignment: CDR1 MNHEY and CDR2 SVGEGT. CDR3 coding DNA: TGTGCCAGCAGTTATCGGAGGGGAGACACTGAAGCTTTCTTT. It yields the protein CASSYRRGDTEAFF.

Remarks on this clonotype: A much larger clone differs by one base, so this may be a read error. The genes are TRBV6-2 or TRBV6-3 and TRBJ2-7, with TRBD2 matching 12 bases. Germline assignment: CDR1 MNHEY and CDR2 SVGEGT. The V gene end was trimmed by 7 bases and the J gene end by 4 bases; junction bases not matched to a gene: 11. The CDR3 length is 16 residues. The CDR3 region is CASIHLGLAGPYEQYF. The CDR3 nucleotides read TGTGCCAGCATCCATCTAGGACTAGCGGGGCCTTACGAGCAGTACTTC.

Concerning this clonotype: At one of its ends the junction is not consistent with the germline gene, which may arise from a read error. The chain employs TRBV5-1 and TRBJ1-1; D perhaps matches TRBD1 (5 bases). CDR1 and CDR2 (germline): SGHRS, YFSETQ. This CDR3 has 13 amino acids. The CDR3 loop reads CASTPPGNTEALF. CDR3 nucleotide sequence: TGCGCCAGCACCCCGCCAGGGAACACTGAAGCTCTCTTT.

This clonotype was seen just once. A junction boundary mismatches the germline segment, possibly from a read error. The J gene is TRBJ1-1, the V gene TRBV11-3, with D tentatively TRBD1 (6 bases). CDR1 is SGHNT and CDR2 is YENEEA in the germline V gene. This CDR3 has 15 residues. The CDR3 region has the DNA TGTGCCAGCAGAGCTACAGGGAACTCTCGCACTGAAGTTTTCTTT. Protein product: CASRATGNSRTEVFF.

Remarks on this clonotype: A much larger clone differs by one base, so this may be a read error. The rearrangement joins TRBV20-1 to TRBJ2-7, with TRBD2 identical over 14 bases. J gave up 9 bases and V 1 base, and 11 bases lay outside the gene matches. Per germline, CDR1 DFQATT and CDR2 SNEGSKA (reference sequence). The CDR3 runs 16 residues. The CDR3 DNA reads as TGCAGTGCTAGAGTTAATCCGGGACTAGCGGGAGATGGGCAGTACTTC. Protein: CSARVNPGLAGDGQYF.

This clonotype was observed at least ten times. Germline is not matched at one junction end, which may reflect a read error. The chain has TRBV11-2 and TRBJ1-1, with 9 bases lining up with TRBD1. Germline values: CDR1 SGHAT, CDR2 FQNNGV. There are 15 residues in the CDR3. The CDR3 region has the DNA TGCGCCAGCAGCTTACACATGACAGGGGGCACTGAAGCTTTCTTT. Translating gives CASSLHMTGGTEAFF.

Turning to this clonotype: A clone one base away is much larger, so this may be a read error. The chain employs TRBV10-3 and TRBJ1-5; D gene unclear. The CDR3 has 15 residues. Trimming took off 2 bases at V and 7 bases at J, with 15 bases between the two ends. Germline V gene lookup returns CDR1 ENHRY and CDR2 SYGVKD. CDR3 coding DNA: TGTGCCATCAGTGAGGATTTGGGGTCGGACCAGCCCCAGCATTTT. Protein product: CAISEDLGSDQPQHF.

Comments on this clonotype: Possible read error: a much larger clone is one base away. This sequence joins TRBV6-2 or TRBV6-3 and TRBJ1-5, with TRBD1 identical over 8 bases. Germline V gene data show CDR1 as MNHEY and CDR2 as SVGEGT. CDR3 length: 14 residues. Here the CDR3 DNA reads TGTGCCAACAGTCTTGGACAGGGTTATCAGCCCCAGCATTTT. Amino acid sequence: CANSLGQGYQPQHF.

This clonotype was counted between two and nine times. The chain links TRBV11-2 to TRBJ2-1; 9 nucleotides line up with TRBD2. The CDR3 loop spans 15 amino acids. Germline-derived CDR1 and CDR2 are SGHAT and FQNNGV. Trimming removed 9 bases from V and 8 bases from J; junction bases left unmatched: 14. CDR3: CASNLILAGTDEQFF. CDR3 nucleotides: TGTGCCAGTAACTTAATCCTAGCGGGGACTGATGAGCAGTTCTTC.

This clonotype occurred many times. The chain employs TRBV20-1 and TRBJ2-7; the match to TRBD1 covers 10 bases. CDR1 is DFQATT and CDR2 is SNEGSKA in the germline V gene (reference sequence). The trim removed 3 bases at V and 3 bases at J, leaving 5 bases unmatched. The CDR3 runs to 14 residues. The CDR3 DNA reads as TGCAGTGCTAGGGGACAGGGGTTAAGCTACGAGCAGTACTTC. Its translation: CSARGQGLSYEQYF.

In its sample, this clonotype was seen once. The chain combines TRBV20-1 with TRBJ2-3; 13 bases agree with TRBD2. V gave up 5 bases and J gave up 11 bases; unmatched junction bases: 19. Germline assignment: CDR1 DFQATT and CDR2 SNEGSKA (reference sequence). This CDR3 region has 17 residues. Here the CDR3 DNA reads TGCAGTGCTCACTCCCCCGGGACTAGCGGGAACACATATATGCAGTATTTT. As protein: CSAHSPGTSGNTYMQYF.

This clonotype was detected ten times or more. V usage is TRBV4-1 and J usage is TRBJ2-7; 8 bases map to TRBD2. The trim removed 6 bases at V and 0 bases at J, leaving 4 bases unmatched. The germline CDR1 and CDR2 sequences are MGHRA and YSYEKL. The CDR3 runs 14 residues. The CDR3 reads CASSSSGSSYEQYF. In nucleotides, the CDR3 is TGCGCCAGCAGTTCGAGCGGGAGCTCCTACGAGCAGTACTTC.

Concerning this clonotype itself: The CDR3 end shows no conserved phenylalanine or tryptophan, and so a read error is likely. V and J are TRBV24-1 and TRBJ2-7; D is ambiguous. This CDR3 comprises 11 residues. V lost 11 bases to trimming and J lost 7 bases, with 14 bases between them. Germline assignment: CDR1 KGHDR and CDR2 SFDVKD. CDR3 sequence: CASAATEEQYL. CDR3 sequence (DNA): TGTGCCAGTGCGGCAACGGAAGAGCAGTACCTC.

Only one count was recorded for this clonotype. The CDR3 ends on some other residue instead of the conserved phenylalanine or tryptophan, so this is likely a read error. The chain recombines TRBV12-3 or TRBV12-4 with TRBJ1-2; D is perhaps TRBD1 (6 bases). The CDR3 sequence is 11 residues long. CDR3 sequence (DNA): TGTGCAAGCAGTCATGGGACAGGCTACACCTCC. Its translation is CASSHGTGYTS.

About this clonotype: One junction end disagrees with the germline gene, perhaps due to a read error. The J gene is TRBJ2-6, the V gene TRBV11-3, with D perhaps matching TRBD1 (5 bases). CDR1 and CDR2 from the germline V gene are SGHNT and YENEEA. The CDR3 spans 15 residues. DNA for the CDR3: TGTGCAAGCAGCTTAGGGGCGGCCTGGGCCAACGTCCTGACTTTC. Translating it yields CASSLGAAWANVLTF.

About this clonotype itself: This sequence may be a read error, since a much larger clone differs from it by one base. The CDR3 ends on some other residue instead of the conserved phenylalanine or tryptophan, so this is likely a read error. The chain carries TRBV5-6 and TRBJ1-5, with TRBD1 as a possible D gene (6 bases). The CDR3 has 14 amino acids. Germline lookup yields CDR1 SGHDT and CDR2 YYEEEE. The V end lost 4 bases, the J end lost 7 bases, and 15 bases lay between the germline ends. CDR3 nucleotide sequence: TGTGCCAGCAGCCGCACAGGGTCGGGCCAGCCCCAGCATTCT. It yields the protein CASSRTGSGQPQHS.

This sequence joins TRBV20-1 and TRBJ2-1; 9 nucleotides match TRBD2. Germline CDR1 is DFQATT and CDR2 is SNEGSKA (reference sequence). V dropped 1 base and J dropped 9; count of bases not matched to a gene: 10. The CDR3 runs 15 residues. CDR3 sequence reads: CSARVLAGEAAEQFF. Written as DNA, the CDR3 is TGCAGTGCTAGAGTTTTAGCGGGGGAGGCCGCTGAGCAGTTCTTC.

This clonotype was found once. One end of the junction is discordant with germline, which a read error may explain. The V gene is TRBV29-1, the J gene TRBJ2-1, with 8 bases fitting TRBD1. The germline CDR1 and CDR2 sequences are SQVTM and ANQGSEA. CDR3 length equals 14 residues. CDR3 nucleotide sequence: TGTAGCGTTGAAATCGGACAGGGTACCAACGAGCAGTTCTTC. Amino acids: CSVEIGQGTNEQFF.

As DNA, the CDR3 is TGCAGCCTACAGGGGTACAACAATGAGCAGTTCTTC. It yields the protein CSLQGYNNEQFF. This chain joins TRBV29-1 and TRBJ2-1; 7 nucleotides match TRBD1. Germline V lookup: CDR1 SQVTM, CDR2 ANQGSEA. The junction had 6 bases not matched to a gene; V was cut back by 8 bases and J by 5 bases. This CDR3 is built from 12 residues.